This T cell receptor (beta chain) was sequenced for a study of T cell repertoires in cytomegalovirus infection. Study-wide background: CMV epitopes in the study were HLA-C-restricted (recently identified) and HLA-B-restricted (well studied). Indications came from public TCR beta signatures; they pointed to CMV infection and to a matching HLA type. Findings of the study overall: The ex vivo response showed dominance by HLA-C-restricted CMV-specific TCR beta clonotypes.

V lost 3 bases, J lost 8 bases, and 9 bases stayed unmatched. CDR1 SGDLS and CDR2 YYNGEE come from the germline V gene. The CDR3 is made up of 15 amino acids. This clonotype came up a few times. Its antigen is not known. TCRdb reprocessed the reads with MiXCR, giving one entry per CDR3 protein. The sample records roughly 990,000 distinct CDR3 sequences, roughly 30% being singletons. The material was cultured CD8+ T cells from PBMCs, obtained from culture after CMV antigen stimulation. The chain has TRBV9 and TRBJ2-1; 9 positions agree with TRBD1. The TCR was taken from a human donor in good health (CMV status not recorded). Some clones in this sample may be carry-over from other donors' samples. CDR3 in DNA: TGTGCCAGCAGCGGTTCCGGGACAGGGTATGATGAGCAGTTCTTC. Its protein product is CASSGSGTGYDEQFF.